This TCR beta chain was retrieved from a study of cytomegalovirus exposure and HLA in healthy donors. PCR used 60 Vbeta primers and 13 Jbeta primers. The method was immunoSEQ multiplex PCR; TCRdb's version includes in-frame clones alone and lacks a portion of them. The table records 45,000 to 65,000 clones, 70% to 85% of them present only once. This TCR came from a woman between 40 and 55 years old in good health and CMV-seropositive. Sequencing was carried out using PBMCs.

The CDR3 DNA follows: TGCGCCAGCAGTGAGTCGAGGGTGAACACTGAAGCTTTCTTT. Its translation: CASSESRVNTEAFF. The V call is TRBV10-1, the J call TRBJ1-1; no firm D call. The germline V gene encodes CDR1 WNHNN and CDR2 SYGVQD (reference sequence). Between the trimmed V and J ends, which lost 0 bases and 0 bases, there was a span of 5 bases. The CDR3 has 14 amino acids.